This TCR beta chain stems from a study of neurological immune-mediated disorders. Via MiXCR, TCRdb re-called the 5' RACE reads, giving one row per CDR3 protein. The sample includes about 76,000 distinct CDR3 sequences, about a sixth seen only once; the top ten take roughly 15%. Germline V gene data show CDR1 as LNHDA and CDR2 as SQIVND (reference sequence). Between the trimmed V and J ends, which lost 9 bases and 2 bases, there was a span of 13 bases. The CDR3 spans 13 residues. Sequencing was carried out using PBMCs. This sequence originates from a woman aged 40-49 years in good health. The chain uses TRBV19 and TRBJ1-1, with D possibly matching TRBD1 (6 bases). CDR3 region: CASRTDINTEAFF. CDR3 coding DNA: TGTGCCAGCCGGACAGATATTAACACTGAAGCTTTCTTT.